Presented here are 27 T cell receptor beta chains from one specimen sequenced in a study of blood T cell repertoires in COVID-19 (dated by TCRdb to the early 2020s). Receptor libraries were prepared by the immunoSEQ multiplex PCR assay. The source is immuneACCESS, and TCRdb retained only in-frame sequences with V and J called. Part of the clones is not carried over; for the studies checked, unresolved V genes explain less than half of this, and the remainder is unexplained. This sample lists 450,000 to 600,000 clones; 87% were detected once. The ten top clones hold roughly 0.72% of the sample. Sequencing used PBMCs or T cells enriched from blood (not recorded which). The receptor source for this set is a woman under 30 who had recovered from COVID-19.

This clone was seen a handful of times. The gene calls are TRBV15 and TRBJ1-5; D not certain. Deletions cut 0 bases from V and 5 bases from J, with 11 bases between. Germline-derived CDR1 and CDR2 are LNHNV and YYDKDF (reference sequence). CDR3 length: 15 residues. DNA of the CDR3: TGTGCCACCAGCAGAGATCTTTTCGGGGATCAGCCCCAGCATTTT. This sequence encodes CATSRDLFGDQPQHF.

The rearrangement joins TRBV7-2 to TRBJ2-7; no reliable D call. Germline CDR1 SGHTA, CDR2 FQGNSA. Trimming removed 4 bases at V and 2 bases at J, with 6 bases between. The CDR3 extends over 12 amino acids. CDR3 in DNA: TGTGCCAGCAGCTCTCGAGCCTACGAGCAGTACTTC. Amino acid sequence: CASSSRAYEQYF.

The CDR3: CAISERESDLNGYTF. The CDR3 DNA reads as TGTGCCATCAGTGAGCGGGAGTCCGACCTTAATGGCTACACCTTC. The chain joins TRBV10-3 to TRBJ1-2; D not certain. This CDR3 contains 15 residues. The V gene lost 2 bases and the J gene lost 6 bases, with 16 bases spanning the gap. CDR1 is ENHRY, CDR2 SYGVKD, per germline.

Note on this clone: Different DNA sequences within this sample yield the same CDR3. This chain joins TRBV7-2 and TRBJ2-1; the D gene is possibly TRBD1 (6 bases). Between the trimmed V and J ends, which lost 5 bases and 5 bases, there was a span of 10 bases. The germline V gene encodes CDR1 SGHTA and CDR2 FQGNSA. The length of the CDR3 is 13 residues. The CDR3 region has the DNA TGTGCCAGCAGCCTCGGACAGAACAATGAGCAGTTCTTC. This encodes CASSLGQNNEQFF.

V gene TRBV5-1 combines with J gene TRBJ1-2, with TRBD1 matching 8 bases. The V segment lost 3 bases and the J segment 2 bases; nucleotides outside the gene matches: 6. This CDR3 is built from 15 residues. CDR1 is SGHRS, CDR2 YFSETQ, per germline. CDR3 protein: CASSSLTGGNYGYTF. CDR3 coding DNA: TGCGCCAGCAGCTCCTTAACAGGGGGAAACTATGGCTACACCTTC.

The gene calls are TRBV27 and TRBJ1-6; 9 bases agree with TRBD1. J lost 6 bases, V lost 5 bases, and 2 bases had no gene match. The germline CDR1 and CDR2 sequences are MNHEY and SMNVEV (reference sequence). The CDR3 covers 14 residues. Written as DNA, the CDR3 is TGTGCCAGCAGTCACAGGGGGCGTAATTCACCCCTCCACTTT. Residues: CASSHRGRNSPLHF.

This sequence joins TRBV6-1 and TRBJ1-5; no firm D call. CDR1 and CDR2 from the germline V gene are MNHNS and SASEGT. The CDR3 is 19 residues long. V was shortened by 2 bases and J by 0 bases, with 20 bases between the two germline ends. The CDR3 loop reads CASSESGALRDHSNQPQHF. Written as DNA, the CDR3 is TGTGCCAGCAGTGAAAGCGGCGCACTGAGAGACCATAGCAATCAGCCCCAGCATTTT.

The V and J genes are TRBV25-1 and TRBJ2-2; 7 nucleotides line up with TRBD1. The CDR3 loop spans 14 amino acids. Per the germline V gene, CDR1 is MGHDK and CDR2 is SYGVNS. V gave up 10 bases and J gave up 0 bases; unmatched junction bases: 5. For the CDR3, the DNA is TGTGCCACCAGGGGACAGTCGAACACCGGGGAGCTGTTTTTT. Its protein product is CATRGQSNTGELFF.

The chain recombines TRBV12-5 with TRBJ1-1; the D gene is possibly TRBD1 (6 bases). Per germline, CDR1 LGHNT and CDR2 FRNRAP. V was trimmed by 0 bases and J by 5 bases, leaving 13 bases between them. This CDR3 spans 15 amino acids. The CDR3 sequence: CASGLVEGEWTEAFF. In DNA, the CDR3 is TGTGCTAGTGGTTTGGTTGAGGGGGAATGGACTGAAGCTTTCTTT.

The chain combines TRBV5-6 with TRBJ2-5; TRBD2 matches 9 bases. Germline trimming cut 5 bases from V and 5 bases from J; bases unmatched to any gene: 7. Germline V gene sequence: CDR1 SGHDT, CDR2 YYEEEE. The CDR3 has 14 residues. The CDR3 nucleotides read TGTGCCAGCAGATATACCGGGACTAGCGAGACCCAGTACTTC. It specifies CASRYTGTSETQYF.

This sequence joins TRBV20-1 and TRBJ1-1, with a tentative D call TRBD1 (5 bases). Trimming took off 6 bases at V and 6 bases at J, with 11 bases between the two ends. CDR1 DFQATT and CDR2 SNEGSKA come from the germline V gene (reference sequence). The CDR3 covers 11 residues. Written as DNA, the CDR3 is TGCAGTGCCAGACGGACATCTGAAGCTTTCTTT. As protein: CSARRTSEAFF.

The chain is built from TRBV6-5 and TRBJ2-7; D ambiguous. This CDR3 comprises 15 residues. From germline, CDR1 is MNHEY and CDR2 SVGAGI. Trimming left V 0 bases short and J 0 bases short, with 9 bases between. CDR3 coding DNA: TGTGCCAGCAGTTACTCGGGCAGTGCCTCCTACGAGCAGTACTTC. Translating gives CASSYSGSASYEQYF.

The gene calls are TRBV28 and TRBJ2-5; 10 nucleotides agree with TRBD2. Germline V CDR1 and CDR2: MDHEN, SYDVKM. V lost 6 bases to trimming and J lost 1 base; unmatched junction nucleotides: 5. This CDR3 contains 15 residues. CDR3 in amino acids: CASSPSGGLQETQYF. In DNA, the CDR3 is TGTGCCAGCAGCCCTAGCGGGGGCCTCCAAGAGACCCAGTACTTC.

The sample holds a few counts of this clone. The chain combines TRBV20-1 with TRBJ2-3, with 7 bases aligning to TRBD1. Germline assignment: CDR1 DFQATT and CDR2 SNEGSKA (reference sequence). The CDR3 runs 11 residues. V lost 7 bases and J lost 3; bases outside the gene matches: 1. The CDR3 reads CSGQGTDTQYF. The CDR3 region has the DNA TGCAGTGGACAGGGAACAGATACGCAGTATTTT.

CDR3 DNA sequence: TGTGCCAGCAGCGCCGCAGGGTTCAATCAGCCCCAGCATTTT. Protein sequence: CASSAAGFNQPQHF. The rearrangement joins TRBV7-8 to TRBJ1-5; weak D call: TRBD1 (5 bases). The germline CDR1 and CDR2 sequences are SGHVS and FQNEAQ. V dropped 5 bases and J dropped 3 bases, with 11 bases sitting between them. The CDR3 length is 14 residues.

J is TRBJ2-5 and V is TRBV5-6; TRBD1 might be the D (5 bases). Trimming stripped 0 bases from V and 4 bases from J, with 7 bases between. Per germline, CDR1 SGHDT and CDR2 YYEEEE. The CDR3 is 13 residues long. The CDR3 loop is CASSLGGSETQYF. In DNA form, the CDR3 reads TGTGCCAGCAGCTTGGGGGGCTCAGAGACCCAGTACTTC.

This chain connects TRBV6-1 to TRBJ2-7, with a possible D match to TRBD2 (6 bases). Trimming left V 2 bases short and J 4 bases short, with 12 bases between. Germline V gene data show CDR1 as MNHNS and CDR2 as SASEGT. The CDR3 has 14 residues. The CDR3 DNA reads TGTGCCAGCAGTGAAAATTTGGGGGGTTACGAGCAGTACTTC. Translation gives CASSENLGGYEQYF.

The chain recombines TRBV28 with TRBJ2-6, with TRBD1 identical over 7 bases. Trimming took 6 bases from V and 10 from J; bases not matched to a gene: 12. This CDR3 contains 15 residues. Germline V CDR1 and CDR2: MDHEN, SYDVKM. Here the CDR3 reads CASSTTGSRWNVLTF. CDR3 bases: TGTGCCAGCAGCACGACAGGGAGCCGGTGGAACGTCCTGACTTTC. The full variable domain, rest sourced from reference TRBV28 and TRBJ2-6, is DVKVTQSSRYLVKRTGEKVFLECVQDMDHENMFWYRQDPGLGLRLIYFSYDVKMKEKGDIPEGYSVSREKKERFSLILESASTNQTSMYLCASSTTGSRWNVLTFGAGSRLTVL.

The CDR3 protein is CASSVTGARTYEQYF. CDR3 in DNA: TGTGCCAGCAGTGTTACAGGGGCGCGAACCTACGAGCAGTACTTC. V is TRBV28 and J is TRBJ2-7; 7 bases match TRBD1. The CDR3 is made up of 15 amino acids. With V trimmed by 5 bases and J by 2 bases, 9 bases remained unmatched. CDR1 is MDHEN and CDR2 is SYDVKM in the germline V gene. Combining the CDR3 with reference TRBV28 and TRBJ2-7 gives the whole variable domain DVKVTQSSRYLVKRTGEKVFLECVQDMDHENMFWYRQDPGLGLRLIYFSYDVKMKEKGDIPEGYSVSREKKERFSLILESASTNQTSMYLCASSVTGARTYEQYFGPGTRLTVT.

The rearrangement links TRBV9 to TRBJ2-3, with D possibly being TRBD2 (6 bases). V lost 6 bases and J lost 6, with 20 bases in between. The germline V gene encodes CDR1 SGDLS and CDR2 YYNGEE. The CDR3 extends over 15 amino acids. The CDR3 sequence: CASIFGGDPKDTQYF. In DNA, the CDR3 is TGTGCCAGCATCTTCGGGGGAGACCCCAAGGATACGCAGTATTTT.

The CDR3 bases are TGCGCCAGCAGCCCCGCGTTCGGCGACAGCCCTGAAGCTTTCTTT. Protein product: CASSPAFGDSPEAFF. This chain joins TRBV4-1 and TRBJ1-1, with TRBD1 as a possible D gene (5 bases). The CDR3 covers 15 residues. Trimming shortened V by 4 bases and J by 6 bases, and 18 bases separated the two germline ends. Germline loops: CDR1 MGHRA, CDR2 YSYEKL.

This rearrangement joins TRBV3-1 (or the pseudogene TRBV3-2) to TRBJ2-7; TRBD1 might be the D (6 bases). The CDR3 length is 14 residues. Germline-derived CDR1 and CDR2 are LGHDT and YNNKEL (reference sequence). V was cut by 8 bases and J by 6 bases, with 20 bases left in between. The CDR3 sequence: CASRLAGELGEQYF. The CDR3 nucleotides read TGTGCCAGCCGCTTGGCAGGGGAGTTGGGCGAGCAGTACTTC.

The J gene is TRBJ1-6, the V gene TRBV29-1; no clear D. In germline, CDR1 is SQVTM, CDR2 ANQGSEA. V gave up 7 bases and J gave up 7 bases, with 14 bases separating them. The CDR3 spans 13 residues. CDR3 nucleotide sequence: TGCAGCGCCAGGAAAGGGAGAAATTCACCCCTCCACTTT. Protein product: CSARKGRNSPLHF.

The CDR3 nucleotides read TGTGCCAGCAGCCACACCGGGGGAACAGGAAATCAGCCCCAGCATTTT. This encodes CASSHTGGTGNQPQHF. The rearrangement uses TRBV28 and TRBJ1-5; D possibly corresponds to TRBD1 (5 bases). V lost 6 bases to trimming and J lost 4 bases, with 19 bases between them. CDR3 size: 16 residues. Germline loops: CDR1 MDHEN, CDR2 SYDVKM. The complete variable domain, with remaining parts taken from reference TRBV28 and TRBJ1-5, reads DVKVTQSSRYLVKRTGEKVFLECVQDMDHENMFWYRQDPGLGLRLIYFSYDVKMKEKGDIPEGYSVSREKKERFSLILESASTNQTSMYLCASSHTGGTGNQPQHFGDGTRLSIL.

V usage is TRBV29-1 and J usage is TRBJ2-5, with TRBD1 matching over 7 bases. The J segment lost 1 base and the V segment lost 7 bases, leaving 9 bases of the junction unmatched. This CDR3 region has 14 residues. Per the germline V gene, CDR1 is SQVTM and CDR2 is ANQGSEA. DNA for the CDR3: TGCAGCGCCGAGGGGGCAGGGGGCCAAGAGACCCAGTACTTC. This gives the protein CSAEGAGGQETQYF.

The chain recombines TRBV29-1 with TRBJ2-3; 8 bases fit TRBD2. This CDR3 spans 16 amino acids. With 3 bases clipped from V and 4 bases from J, the junction kept 12 bases outside the gene matches. The germline V gene encodes CDR1 SQVTM and CDR2 ANQGSEA. This CDR3 is CSVEAVLADWSDTQYF. In DNA, the CDR3 is TGCAGCGTTGAGGCGGTACTAGCGGACTGGTCAGATACGCAGTATTTT.

This clone was counted ten times or more. The V call is TRBV27, the J call TRBJ2-3; possible D gene TRBD2, 6 bases. V was trimmed by 4 bases and J by 1 base, leaving 6 bases between them. In germline, CDR1 is MNHEY, CDR2 SMNVEV (reference sequence). The CDR3 totals 13 residues. The CDR3 is CASSWGGTDTQYF. DNA for the CDR3: TGTGCCAGCAGTTGGGGGGGCACAGATACGCAGTATTTT.